Here is one T cell receptor (beta chain) with its context. What it binds is not known. CDR3 size: 12 residues. Germline values: CDR1 SGHNT, CDR2 YYREEE (reference sequence). The data stem from a study of monozygotic twins with inflammatory bowel disease. Via template switching, UMIs carrying a 6-nucleotide sample barcode were introduced. The study subjected TCRalpha and TCRbeta cDNA to two nested PCRs of around 15 and 9 cycles. One entry per CDR3 protein, without DNA, is what TCRdb gives after re-calling the 5' RACE reads. This sample's clone table lists approximately 160,000 distinct CDR3 sequences. Findings and caveats of the study: Immunosuppressive treatment differences may have increased patient repertoire variability. Healthy co-twins showed greater TCRbeta diversity (inverse Simpson) than IBD patients.

This sequence was found in a human donor with ulcerative colitis or Crohn's disease, or a healthy co-twin of an affected twin (not recorded which). The sequenced sample consisted of blood. The chain joins TRBV5-4 to TRBJ1-2; TCRdb's assignment of TRBD1 cannot be checked, as there is no DNA. The CDR3: CASSPGQAEDTF.